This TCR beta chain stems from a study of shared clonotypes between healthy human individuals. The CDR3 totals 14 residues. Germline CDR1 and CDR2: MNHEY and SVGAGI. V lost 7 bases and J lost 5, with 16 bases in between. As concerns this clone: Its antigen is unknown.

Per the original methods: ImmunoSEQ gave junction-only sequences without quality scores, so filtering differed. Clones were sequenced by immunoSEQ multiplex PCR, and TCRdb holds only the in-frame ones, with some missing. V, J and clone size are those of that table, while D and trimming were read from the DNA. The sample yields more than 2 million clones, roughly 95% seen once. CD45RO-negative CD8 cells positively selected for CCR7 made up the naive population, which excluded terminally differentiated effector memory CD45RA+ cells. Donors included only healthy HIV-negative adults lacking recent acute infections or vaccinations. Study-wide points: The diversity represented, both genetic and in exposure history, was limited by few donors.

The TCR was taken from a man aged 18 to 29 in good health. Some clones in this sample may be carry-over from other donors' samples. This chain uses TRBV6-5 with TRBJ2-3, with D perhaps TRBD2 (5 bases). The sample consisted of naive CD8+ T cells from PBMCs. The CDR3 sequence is CASNELRAQDTQYF. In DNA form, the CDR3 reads TGTGCCAGCAATGAGTTGAGGGCCCAAGATACGCAGTATTTT.